This T cell receptor beta chain was observed in a study of T-cell memory formation after mild COVID-19. For the study at large: The TCR clusters were mostly specific to one donor. Study-level results: While clones contracting from day 15 to 85 were balanced between CD4 and CD8, later expanders leaned CD4+. Pre-infection memory already had some responding clones, implying cross-reactive memory joined.

This clonotype was counted between two and nine times. As yet, its antigen is unknown. Constant-segment primers were used for 5'RACE, and the resulting TCR alpha and TCR beta cDNA libraries carried sample barcodes and UMIs. TCRdb independently ran MiXCR on the 5' RACE reads; one entry per CDR3 protein. The sample holds hundreds of thousands of distinct CDR3 sequences, less than 25% seen once. The CDR3 loop spans 17 amino acids. V lost 2 bases and J lost 9, with 20 bases in between. Sequenced: PBMCs or a T cell subset sorted from them (not recorded which). The chain recombines TRBV12-3 or TRBV12-4 with TRBJ1-6, with D possibly being TRBD1 (5 bases). The source of this sequence is an adult woman who had mild COVID-19 (a few samples of this study predate the infection). Cell type and time point are not known. DNA for the CDR3: TGTGCCAGCAGTTTATGGTCTTTCGGAAGGGGCTCTTCACCCCTCCACTTT. Translated: CASSLWSFGRGSSPLHF.